One sample yielded the 6 T cell receptor beta chains listed below, sequenced in a study of cytomegalovirus exposure and HLA in healthy donors (dated by TCRdb to 2016 to 2017). Libraries were made using the immunoSEQ multiplex PCR assay. For the multiplex PCR, a mixture combining 60 forward primers for TCR Vbeta segments and 13 reverse primers for TCR Jbeta segments was used. TCRdb's version of the immuneACCESS table is confined to in-frame rearrangements and falls short of the full clone set. An unresolved V gene accounts for under half of the shortfall where checked; the remainder is of unknown origin. The sample includes approximately 100,000 clones, with more than 75% observed a single time. Clones ranked in the top ten supply over 3.5% of the sample. The sequenced sample was PBMCs. Receptors originate from a woman aged 50 to 60 in good health and CMV-seropositive.

The chain uses TRBV29-1 and TRBJ1-3; tentative D call: TRBD1 (5 bases). Trimming removed 6 bases at V and 0 bases at J, with 15 bases between. The CDR3 consists of 15 residues. CDR1 and CDR2 (germline): SQVTM, ANQGSEA. The CDR3 sequence: CSVKGRSSSGNTIYF. CDR3 bases: TGCAGCGTGAAGGGGCGGAGCAGCTCTGGAAACACCATATATTTT. The whole variable domain, filled in from reference TRBV29-1 and TRBJ1-3, reads SAVISQKPSRDICQRGTSLTIQCQVDSQVTMMFWYRQQPGQSLTLIATANQGSEATYESGFVIDKFPISRPNLTFSTLTVSNMSPEDSSIYLCSVKGRSSSGNTIYFGEGSWLTVV.

The chain is built from TRBV9 and TRBJ2-7; TRBD1 might be the D (6 bases). V was shortened by 3 bases and J by 2 bases, with 12 bases between the two germline ends. Per the germline V gene, CDR1 is SGDLS and CDR2 is YYNGEE. This CDR3 region has 14 residues. The CDR3 DNA reads TGTGCCAGCAGCGAATCCGGGACAACCTACGAGCAGTACTTC. Its protein is CASSESGTTYEQYF.

This chain uses TRBV29-1 with TRBJ1-1; D gene ambiguous. The CDR3 sequence is 11 residues long. Per germline, CDR1 SQVTM and CDR2 ANQGSEA. Deletions cut 4 bases from V and 6 bases from J, with 9 bases between. The CDR3 sequence: CSVVSEPEAFF. The CDR3 DNA reads as TGCAGCGTTGTAAGCGAACCTGAAGCTTTCTTT.

The gene calls are TRBV6-5 and TRBJ1-5, with D perhaps TRBD1 (6 bases). This CDR3 region has 15 residues. V was cut by 0 bases and J by 4 bases, with 10 bases left in between. The germline gives CDR1 MNHEY, CDR2 SVGAGI. As DNA, the CDR3 is TGTGCCAGCAGTTACTCAACCCAGGGGAATCAGCCCCAGCATTTT. It encodes CASSYSTQGNQPQHF.

This chain links TRBV30 with TRBJ2-3, with D possibly TRBD1 on 6 matching bases. CDR3 length: 14 residues. V lost 7 bases to trimming and J lost 0 bases, with 14 bases between them. In germline, CDR1 is GTSNPN, CDR2 SVGIG (reference sequence). DNA for the CDR3: TGTGCCTCCTCCAGGGGCACGAGCACAGATACGCAGTATTTT. Translated, it gives CASSRGTSTDTQYF.

This clone was detected only once. The CDR3 region has the DNA TGCGCCAGCAATTCCCCCGGACAGAACTATGGCTACACCTTC. Protein sequence: CASNSPGQNYGYTF. V gene TRBV5-1 combines with J gene TRBJ1-2; TRBD1 might be the D (6 bases). Germline V gene data show CDR1 as SGHRS and CDR2 as YFSETQ. V gave up 6 bases and J gave up 2 bases, with 14 bases separating them. The CDR3 sequence is 14 residues long.